A single T cell receptor (beta chain) is shown here with its context. Its target is unknown. This specimen comes from a study of beta chain features in type 1 diabetes. Study findings and constraints: Whether HLA type affects TCRB rearrangement stayed undetermined in the present work. Researchers reported that naive, central memory and Treg TCRB repertoires appeared more similar in patients than in healthy donors.

The isolated RNA, all of it, was reverse transcribed, so expressed TCRB transcripts were what got sequenced. Libraries were prepared by immunoSEQ multiplex PCR; TCRdb keeps only in-frame clonotypes and omits some of them. The sample records roughly 610,000 clones, around 15% being singletons. Purity of each sorted population was above 95%. Germline-derived CDR1 and CDR2 are MNHEY and SMNVEV (reference sequence). V lost 4 bases and J 0 bases, leaving 6 bases between the germline ends. This CDR3 comprises 14 residues. The sample was naive CD4+ T cells from blood. The chain carries TRBV27 and TRBJ2-2; TRBD2 might be the D (6 bases). The clonotype was recovered from a man aged 18 to 29 in good health. CDR3 loop: CASSWGANTGELFF. The DNA of the CDR3 is TGTGCCAGCAGTTGGGGGGCGAACACCGGGGAGCTGTTTTTT.